This section outlines one TCR beta chain sequence together with its context. Antigen specificity is unknown. A much larger clone differs by one base, so this may be a read error. This entry comes from a study of breast tumors, draining lymph nodes, adjacent tissues. CDR1 is SGHDN, CDR2 FVKESK, per germline. The CDR3 consists of 12 residues. Breast cancer patients provided tissue from their axillary draining lymph nodes. Each CDR3 protein is one row after TCRdb ran MiXCR on the multiplex PCR reads. The table records 100,000 or so distinct CDR3 sequences, roughly 20% of them present only once. Study-wide points: Tumor T cell lymph node origin was a supported hypothesis, not proven.

Sequenced material: axillary lymph node tissue. The TCR sequence derives from a female donor with breast cancer. Some clones in this sample may be carry-over from other donors' samples. The chain employs TRBV14 and TRBJ2-1; no firm D call. The CDR3 reads CASSQGGNEQSF. The CDR3 nucleotides are TGTGCCAGCAGCCAAGGAGGCAATGAGCAGTCCTTC.